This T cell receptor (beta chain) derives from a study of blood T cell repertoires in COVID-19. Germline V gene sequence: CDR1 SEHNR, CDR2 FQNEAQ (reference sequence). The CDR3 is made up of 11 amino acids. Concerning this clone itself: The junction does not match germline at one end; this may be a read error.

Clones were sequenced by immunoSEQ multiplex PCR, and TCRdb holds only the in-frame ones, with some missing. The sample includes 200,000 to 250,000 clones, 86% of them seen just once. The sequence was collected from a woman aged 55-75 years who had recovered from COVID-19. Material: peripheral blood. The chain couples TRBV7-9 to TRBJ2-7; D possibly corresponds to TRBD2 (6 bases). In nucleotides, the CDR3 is TGTGCCAGCAGCTCGCCTCGGGGGAGTAGTTTC. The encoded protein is CASSSPRGSSF.